The present entry profiles one TCR beta chain with its context. The antigen is undetermined. The germline gives CDR1 LGHNA, CDR2 YNFKEQ. The CDR3 sequence is 15 residues long. Trimming removed 2 bases from V and 4 bases from J, with 13 bases in between. These data are taken from a study of response to subunit inactivated influenza vaccine. Study conclusions and caveats: The authors suggested that every seasonal influenza vaccination recruits few new T cells.

From the RT-PCR reads, TCRdb called clonotypes with MiXCR, one entry per CDR3 protein. The sample includes some 850,000 distinct CDR3 sequences, roughly 18% of them seen just once. The sample in question was PBMCs from blood, obtained 5 to 6 days after vaccination. The rearrangement uses TRBV4-2 and TRBJ2-3, with D hard to call. This receptor was identified in a man aged 50-59 years who received an inactivated influenza vaccine. The CDR3: CASSQPGPNPDTQYF. DNA of the CDR3: TGTGCCAGCAGCCAACCGGGCCCTAACCCAGATACGCAGTATTTT.